These 14 T cell receptor beta chains share one sample of origin, sequenced in a study of OX40 agonist ivuxolimab in advanced cancers. Sequencing used immunoSEQ multiplex PCR; TCRdb keeps in-frame clones, though not all of them. There are approximately 10,000 clones in the sample; roughly nine tenths occur only once, and roughly 13% lies in the top ten. Material: CD4+ or CD8+ T cells sorted from blood, obtained in a trial of the OX40 agonist ivuxolimab. Receptors originate from an adult with an advanced solid tumor such as melanoma, head and neck, liver or kidney cancer.

The CDR3 sequence: CASGQGAYEQYF. The CDR3 DNA follows: TGTGCCAGTGGACAGGGCGCGTACGAGCAGTACTTC. The J gene is TRBJ2-7, the V gene TRBV19; TRBD1 agrees at 8 bases. Per germline, CDR1 LNHDA and CDR2 SQIVND (reference sequence). With 8 bases clipped from V and 4 bases from J, the junction kept 4 bases outside the gene matches. CDR3 length: 12 residues.

The chain employs TRBV27 and TRBJ1-1, with unresolved D. This CDR3 is built from 13 residues. Germline CDR1 and CDR2: MNHEY and SMNVEV (reference sequence). V shed 3 bases and J shed 1 base, with 6 bases lying between them. In DNA form, the CDR3 reads TGTGCCAGCAGTTTTGGAGGGAACACTGAAGCTTTCTTT. Its translation is CASSFGGNTEAFF.

As to this clone: The junction shows a germline mismatch at one end, possibly a read error. V gene TRBV19 combines with J gene TRBJ1-1; 7 positions match TRBD1. The CDR3 runs to 14 residues. Germline V gene sequence: CDR1 LNHDA, CDR2 SQIVND (reference sequence). CDR3 sequence (DNA): TGTGCCAGTAGAATATCAGGGGGGAACAATGAAGCTTTCTTT. Translating it yields CASRISGGNNEAFF. The full variable domain, in which reference TRBV19 and TRBJ1-1 provide the parts outside the CDR3, is DGGITQSPKYLFRKEGQNVTLSCEQNLNHDAMYWYRQDPGQGLRLIYYSQIVNDFQKGDIAEGYSVSREKKESFPLTVTSAQKNPTAFYLCASRISGGNNEAFFGQGTRLTVV.

This clone was counted a single time. The V and J genes are TRBV5-8 and TRBJ2-7; 7 nucleotides align to TRBD1. V lost 4 bases, J lost 3 bases, and 4 bases stayed unmatched. From germline, CDR1 is SGHTS and CDR2 YDEGEE. This CDR3 region has 13 residues. In nucleotides, the CDR3 is TGTGCCAGCAGCCGCCGGGACAGCTACGAGCAGTACTTC. Its protein is CASSRRDSYEQYF.

In this sample, this clone turned up a few times. The chain carries TRBV10-3 and TRBJ2-3; D is undetermined. The CDR3 spans 15 residues. The V gene lost 7 bases and the J gene lost 0 bases, with 14 bases spanning the gap. CDR1 ENHRY and CDR2 SYGVKD come from the germline V gene. The CDR3 loop reads CAINPTSLSTDTQYF. Written as DNA, the CDR3 is TGTGCCATCAACCCGACATCCTTAAGCACAGATACGCAGTATTTT.

J is TRBJ1-3 and V is TRBV10-1; D ambiguous. Germline-derived CDR1 and CDR2 are WNHNN and SYGVQD (reference sequence). V gave up 0 bases and J gave up 2 bases, with 11 bases separating them. CDR3 length: 16 amino acids. The CDR3 DNA reads TGCGCCAGCAGTGAGTCGCTGTCTTCCCCTGGAAACACCATATATTTT. This codes for CASSESLSSPGNTIYF.

The chain combines TRBV9 with TRBJ2-7; TRBD2 matches 10 bases. The CDR3 length is 15 residues. Germline CDR1 SGDLS, CDR2 YYNGEE. With 4 bases clipped from V and 6 bases from J, the junction kept 10 bases outside the gene matches. In nucleotides, the CDR3 is TGTGCCAGCAGCTTACAAGCGGGGGGGCCCGGCGAGCAGTACTTC. It specifies CASSLQAGGPGEQYF. Full variable domain (rest looked up from reference TRBV9 and TRBJ2-7): DSGVTQTPKHLITATGQRVTLRCSPRSGDLSVYWYQQSLDQGLQFLIQYYNGEERAKGNILERFSAQQFPDLHSELNLSSLELGDSALYFCASSLQAGGPGEQYFGPGTRLTVT.

The genes are TRBV19 and TRBJ1-5; no firm D call. The CDR3 length is 13 residues. The germline V gene encodes CDR1 LNHDA and CDR2 SQIVND (reference sequence). V dropped 2 bases and J dropped 5 bases, with 7 bases sitting between them. The CDR3 here is CASSILGDQPQHF. The CDR3 nucleotides read TGTGCCAGTAGTATATTAGGAGATCAGCCCCAGCATTTT.

The gene calls are TRBV14 and TRBJ2-1; a weak D match, TRBD1 (6 bases). CDR3 size: 11 residues. Trimming removed 10 bases at V and 6 bases at J, with 10 bases between. Germline CDR1 SGHDN, CDR2 FVKESK. CDR3 sequence: CAIPGANEQFF. CDR3 coding DNA: TGTGCCATCCCAGGGGCCAATGAGCAGTTCTTC.

This chain joins TRBV7-3 and TRBJ1-1, with 7 bases fitting TRBD1. CDR3 length: 15 amino acids. Germline CDR1 is SGHTA and CDR2 is FQGTGA. The V gene end was trimmed by 5 bases and the J gene end by 4 bases; junction bases not matched to a gene: 10. The CDR3 DNA is TGTGCCAGCAGCGCCCCACAGGGGAGGAGCACTGAAGCTTTCTTT. Translation: CASSAPQGRSTEAFF. The whole variable domain, filled in from reference TRBV7-3 and TRBJ1-1, reads GAGVSQTPSNKVTEKGKYVELRCDPISGHTALYWYRQSLGQGPEFLIYFQGTGAADDSGLPNDRFFAVRPEGSVSTLKIQRTERGDSAVYLCASSAPQGRSTEAFFGQGTRLTVV.

The V and J genes are TRBV2 and TRBJ2-7, with D perhaps matching TRBD1 (5 bases). This CDR3 is 13 amino acids long. The germline V and J ends were trimmed by 7 bases and 0 bases, with 10 bases remaining between them. Germline-derived CDR1 and CDR2 are SNHLY and FYNNEI. The CDR3 sequence is CASMGPISYEQYF. The CDR3 DNA reads TGTGCCAGCATGGGGCCGATCTCCTACGAGCAGTACTTC.

The chain couples TRBV5-4 to TRBJ2-2; D gene unclear. The CDR3 consists of 13 residues. Looked up from germline, CDR1 is SGHNT and CDR2 is YYREEE (reference sequence). Trimming removed 0 bases from V and 5 bases from J, with 5 bases in between. The CDR3 sequence is CASSLVGTGELFF. CDR3 nucleotide sequence: TGTGCCAGCAGCTTGGTGGGGACCGGGGAGCTGTTTTTT.

The chain has TRBV4-1 and TRBJ2-7; D remains unclear. The CDR3 is made up of 13 amino acids. The V and J ends lost 5 bases and 4 bases respectively, with 12 bases between them. The V gene's germline CDR1 is MGHRA and CDR2 YSYEKL. CDR3 coding DNA: TGCGCCAGCAGCGAAGCCCCCCGGTACGAGCAGTACTTC. This codes for CASSEAPRYEQYF.

The chain employs TRBV7-9 and TRBJ2-5; 10 nucleotides line up with TRBD2. Trimming took 3 bases from V and 1 from J; bases not matched to a gene: 8. The germline V gene encodes CDR1 SEHNR and CDR2 FQNEAQ (reference sequence). The CDR3 runs to 17 residues. CDR3 residues: CASSLKLAGWGQETQYF. The CDR3 coding sequence is TGTGCCAGCAGCTTGAAACTAGCGGGGTGGGGCCAAGAGACCCAGTACTTC.